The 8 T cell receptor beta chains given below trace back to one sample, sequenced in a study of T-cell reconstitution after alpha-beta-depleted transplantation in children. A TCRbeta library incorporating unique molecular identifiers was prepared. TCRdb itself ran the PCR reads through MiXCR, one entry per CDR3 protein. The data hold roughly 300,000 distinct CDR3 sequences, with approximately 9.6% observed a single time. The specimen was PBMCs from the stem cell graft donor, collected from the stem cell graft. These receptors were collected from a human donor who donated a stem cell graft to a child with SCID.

CDR3 nucleotide sequence: TGTGCCATCAGTGAAGGCCAGAATAATCAGCCCCAGCATTTT. This sequence encodes CAISEGQNNQPQHF. The chain employs TRBV10-3 and TRBJ1-5; unclear D gene. Germline-derived CDR1 and CDR2 are ENHRY and SYGVKD. This CDR3 has 14 residues. V was shortened by 3 bases and J by 4 bases, with 10 bases between the two germline ends.

The CDR3, as DNA: TGTGCCAGCAGTCCTAGACTAGCGGGGGGCGTAGGGCAAGAGACCCAGTACTTC. Protein product: CASSPRLAGGVGQETQYF. V and J are TRBV12-3 or TRBV12-4 and TRBJ2-5, with 13 bases fitting TRBD2. V dropped 5 bases and J dropped 2; count of bases not matched to a gene: 11. CDR3 length equals 18 residues.

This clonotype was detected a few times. CDR3 in amino acids: CASIRSQETQYF. CDR3 DNA: TGTGCCAGCATTAGGTCCCAAGAGACCCAGTACTTC. The chain uses TRBV2 and TRBJ2-5; D not certain. This CDR3 has 12 residues. Trimming took 7 bases from V and 1 from J, leaving 7 bases between them. Germline CDR1 and CDR2: SNHLY and FYNNEI.

CDR3 coding DNA: TGTGCCAGCAGTTACTCAGGGGTCGGAAACACCATATATTTT. This encodes CASSYSGVGNTIYF. The chain recombines TRBV6-5 with TRBJ1-3; a weak D match, TRBD1 (5 bases). V was pared by 0 bases and J by 4 bases, with 7 bases between. The CDR3 runs 14 residues. CDR1 is MNHEY, CDR2 SVGAGI, per germline.

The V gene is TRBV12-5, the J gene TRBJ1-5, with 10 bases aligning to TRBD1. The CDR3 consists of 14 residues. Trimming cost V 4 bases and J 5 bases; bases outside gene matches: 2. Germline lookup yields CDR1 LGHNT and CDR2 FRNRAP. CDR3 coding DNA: TGTGCTAGTGGTTCCGGGACAGGGGATCAGCCCCAGCATTTT. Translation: CASGSGTGDQPQHF.

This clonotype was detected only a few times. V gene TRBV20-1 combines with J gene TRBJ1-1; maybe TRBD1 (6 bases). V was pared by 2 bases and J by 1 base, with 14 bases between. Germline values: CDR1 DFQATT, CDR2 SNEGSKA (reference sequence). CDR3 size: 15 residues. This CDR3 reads CSARPATGSNTEAFF. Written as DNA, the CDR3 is TGCAGTGCTAGACCGGCGACAGGATCGAACACTGAAGCTTTCTTT.

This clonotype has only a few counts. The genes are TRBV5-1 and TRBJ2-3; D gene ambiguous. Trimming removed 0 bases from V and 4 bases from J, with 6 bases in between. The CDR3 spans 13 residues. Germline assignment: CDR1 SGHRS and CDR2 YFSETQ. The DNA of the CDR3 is TGCGCCAGCAGCTTGGGTGGGTCAGATACGCAGTATTTT. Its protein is CASSLGGSDTQYF.

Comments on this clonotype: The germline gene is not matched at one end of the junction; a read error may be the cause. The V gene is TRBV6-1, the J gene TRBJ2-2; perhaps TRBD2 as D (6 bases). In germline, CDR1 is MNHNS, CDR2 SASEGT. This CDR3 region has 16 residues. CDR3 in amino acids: CASSLVQRVNTGELFF. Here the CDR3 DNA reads TGTGCCAGCAGTCTTGTCCAGCGGGTGAACACTGGGGAGCTGTTTTTT.